A single sample gave rise to the 2 T cell receptor beta chains below, sequenced in a study of cytomegalovirus exposure and HLA in healthy donors. Both 60 Vbeta primers and 13 Jbeta primers went into the PCR. Profiled with immunoSEQ multiplex PCR; TCRdb holds only in-frame clones, not every one. The profile shows tens of thousands of clones, about four fifths of them singletons. Sequencing was done on a sample of PBMCs. Receptors were obtained from a male donor in good health and CMV-seropositive.

V gene TRBV19 combines with J gene TRBJ2-6; D not certain. V shed 4 bases and J shed 0 bases, with 7 bases lying between them. The germline V gene has CDR1 LNHDA and CDR2 SQIVND (reference sequence). The CDR3 covers 15 residues. The DNA of the CDR3 is TGTGCCAGTAGTACCACCGGCTCTGGGGCCAACGTCCTGACTTTC. It encodes CASSTTGSGANVLTF.

A few counts support this clone. The chain joins TRBV19 to TRBJ2-7; 7 bases align to TRBD1. CDR3 length: 11 amino acids. The germline V gene encodes CDR1 LNHDA and CDR2 SQIVND (reference sequence). V shed 8 bases, J shed 3 bases, and the junction held 1 base outside the gene matches. CDR3 amino acids: CASGDSYEQYF. CDR3 nucleotides: TGTGCCAGTGGGGACAGCTACGAGCAGTACTTC.